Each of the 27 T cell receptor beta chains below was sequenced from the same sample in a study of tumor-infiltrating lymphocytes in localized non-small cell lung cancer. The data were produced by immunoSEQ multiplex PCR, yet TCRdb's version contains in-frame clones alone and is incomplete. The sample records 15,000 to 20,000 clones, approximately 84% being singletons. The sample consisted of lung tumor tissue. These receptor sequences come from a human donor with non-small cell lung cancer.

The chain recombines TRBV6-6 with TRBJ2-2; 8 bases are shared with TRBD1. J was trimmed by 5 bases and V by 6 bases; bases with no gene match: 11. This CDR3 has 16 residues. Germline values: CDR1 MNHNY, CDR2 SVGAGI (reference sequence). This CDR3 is CASRDSSGGWTGELFF. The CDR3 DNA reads TGTGCCAGCAGAGACTCCTCAGGGGGCTGGACCGGGGAGCTGTTTTTT.

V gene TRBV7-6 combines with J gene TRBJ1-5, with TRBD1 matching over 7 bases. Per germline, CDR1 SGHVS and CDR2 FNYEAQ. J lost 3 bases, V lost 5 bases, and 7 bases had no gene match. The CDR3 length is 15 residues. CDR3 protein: CASSPTGASNQPQHF. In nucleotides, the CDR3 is TGTGCCAGCAGCCCTACAGGGGCCTCCAATCAGCCCCAGCATTTT.

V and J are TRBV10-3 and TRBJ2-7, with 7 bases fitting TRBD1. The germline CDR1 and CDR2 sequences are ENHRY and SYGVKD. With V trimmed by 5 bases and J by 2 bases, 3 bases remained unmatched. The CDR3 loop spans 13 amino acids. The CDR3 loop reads CAISPGQTYEQYF. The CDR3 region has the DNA TGTGCCATCAGTCCGGGACAGACCTACGAGCAGTACTTC.

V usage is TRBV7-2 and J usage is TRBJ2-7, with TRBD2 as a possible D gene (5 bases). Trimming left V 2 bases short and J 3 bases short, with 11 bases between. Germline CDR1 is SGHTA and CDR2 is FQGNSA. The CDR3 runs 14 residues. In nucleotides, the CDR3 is TGTGCCAGCAGCTTAAACCGGGGAAACTACGAGCAGTACTTC. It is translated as CASSLNRGNYEQYF.

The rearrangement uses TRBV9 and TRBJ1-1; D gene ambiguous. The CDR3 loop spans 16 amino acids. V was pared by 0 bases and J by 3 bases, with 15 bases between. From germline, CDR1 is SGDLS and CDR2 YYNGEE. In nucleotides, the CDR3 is TGTGCCAGCAGCGTAGGTCTCGAGGGATTGGACACTGAAGCTTTCTTT. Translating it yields CASSVGLEGLDTEAFF.

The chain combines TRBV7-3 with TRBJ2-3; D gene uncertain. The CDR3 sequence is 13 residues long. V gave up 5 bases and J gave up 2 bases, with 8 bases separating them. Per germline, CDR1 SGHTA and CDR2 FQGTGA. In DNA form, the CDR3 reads TGTGCCAGCAGCCCAGACCTCACAGATACGCAGTATTTT. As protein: CASSPDLTDTQYF. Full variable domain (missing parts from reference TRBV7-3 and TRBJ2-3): GAGVSQTPSNKVTEKGKYVELRCDPISGHTALYWYRQSLGQGPEFLIYFQGTGAADDSGLPNDRFFAVRPEGSVSTLKIQRTERGDSAVYLCASSPDLTDTQYFGPGTRLTVL.

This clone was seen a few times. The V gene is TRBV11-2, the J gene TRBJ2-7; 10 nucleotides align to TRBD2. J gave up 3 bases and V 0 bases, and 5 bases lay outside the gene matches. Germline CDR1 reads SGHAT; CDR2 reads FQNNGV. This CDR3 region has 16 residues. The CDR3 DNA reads TGTGCCAGCAGCTTAGATCTAACTAGCGGGATCTACGAGCAGTACTTC. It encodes CASSLDLTSGIYEQYF.

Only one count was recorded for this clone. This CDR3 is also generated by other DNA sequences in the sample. CDR3 DNA sequence: TGTGCCAGCAGCCCACTCCGATCCGGGGAGCTGTTTTTT. It encodes CASSPLRSGELFF. The chain recombines TRBV7-2 with TRBJ2-2; D not resolved. Germline V gene sequence: CDR1 SGHTA, CDR2 FQGNSA. This CDR3 has 13 residues. Trimming took 5 bases from V and 6 from J, leaving 10 bases between them.

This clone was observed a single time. For the CDR3, the DNA is TGTGCCAGCAGTTCGGGACAGGGGTCGAACGAGCAGTACTTC. Its translation: CASSSGQGSNEQYF. The chain carries TRBV27 and TRBJ2-7; TRBD1 matches at 10 bases. Germline values: CDR1 MNHEY, CDR2 SMNVEV (reference sequence). This CDR3 is 14 amino acids long. Unmatched junction bases numbered 5, after V lost 4 bases and J lost 5 bases.

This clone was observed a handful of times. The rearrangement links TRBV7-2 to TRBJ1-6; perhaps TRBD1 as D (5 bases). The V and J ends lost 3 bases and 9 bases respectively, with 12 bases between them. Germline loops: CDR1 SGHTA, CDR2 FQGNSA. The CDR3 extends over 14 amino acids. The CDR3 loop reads CASSFQGDTSPLHF. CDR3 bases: TGTGCCAGCAGCTTTCAGGGCGACACTTCACCCCTCCACTTT.

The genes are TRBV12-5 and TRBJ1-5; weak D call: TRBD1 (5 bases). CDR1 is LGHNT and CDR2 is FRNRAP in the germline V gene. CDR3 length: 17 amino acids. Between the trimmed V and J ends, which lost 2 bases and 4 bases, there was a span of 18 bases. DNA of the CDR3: TGTGCTAGTGGTTTGCCCCCGGGGGGATCGGGAAATCAGCCCCAGCATTTT. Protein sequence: CASGLPPGGSGNQPQHF.

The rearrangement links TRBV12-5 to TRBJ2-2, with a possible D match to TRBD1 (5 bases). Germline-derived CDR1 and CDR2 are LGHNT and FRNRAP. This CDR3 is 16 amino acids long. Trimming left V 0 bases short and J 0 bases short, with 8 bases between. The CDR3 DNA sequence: TGTGCTAGTGGTTTGGTTGACAGCGCGAACACCGGGGAGCTGTTTTTT. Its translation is CASGLVDSANTGELFF.

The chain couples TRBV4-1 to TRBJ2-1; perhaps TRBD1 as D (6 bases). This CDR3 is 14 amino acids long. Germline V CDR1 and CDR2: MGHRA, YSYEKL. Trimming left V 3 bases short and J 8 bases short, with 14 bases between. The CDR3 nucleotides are TGCGCCAGCAGCCACTTGGGGGCCATAGATGAGCAGTTCTTC. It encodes CASSHLGAIDEQFF.

CDR3 region: CASSSSPRENTEAFF. The CDR3 region has the DNA TGTGCCAGCAGCTCGAGTCCCCGGGAGAACACTGAAGCTTTCTTT. This chain uses TRBV5-4 with TRBJ1-1; D gene ambiguous. Germline CDR1 SGHNT, CDR2 YYREEE (reference sequence). Trimming stripped 3 bases from V and 1 base from J, with 13 bases between. There are 15 residues in the CDR3. The complete variable domain, with remaining parts taken from reference TRBV5-4 and TRBJ1-1, reads ETGVTQSPTHLIKTRGQQVTLRCSSQSGHNTVSWYQQALGQGPQFIFQYYREEENGRGNFPPRFSGLQFPNYSSELNVNALELDDSALYLCASSSSPRENTEAFFGQGTRLTVV.

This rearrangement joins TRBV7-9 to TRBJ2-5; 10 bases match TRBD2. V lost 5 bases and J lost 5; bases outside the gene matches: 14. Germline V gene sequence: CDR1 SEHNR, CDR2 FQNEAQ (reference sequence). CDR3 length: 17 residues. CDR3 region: CASSPQVASGRRETQYF. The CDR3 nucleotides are TGTGCCAGCAGCCCCCAAGTGGCTAGCGGGAGACGGGAGACCCAGTACTTC. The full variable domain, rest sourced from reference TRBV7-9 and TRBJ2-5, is DTGVSQNPRHKITKRGQNVTFRCDPISEHNRLYWYRQTLGQGPEFLTYFQNEAQLEKSRLLSDRFSAERPKGSFSTLEIQRTEQGDSAMYLCASSPQVASGRRETQYFGPGTRLLVL.

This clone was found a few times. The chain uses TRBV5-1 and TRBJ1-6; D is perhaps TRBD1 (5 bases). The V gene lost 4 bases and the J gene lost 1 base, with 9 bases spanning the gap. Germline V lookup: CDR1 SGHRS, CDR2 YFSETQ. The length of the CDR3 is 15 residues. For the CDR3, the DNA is TGCGCCAGCAGCACCGGGACGTCCTATAATTCACCCCTCCACTTT. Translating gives CASSTGTSYNSPLHF.

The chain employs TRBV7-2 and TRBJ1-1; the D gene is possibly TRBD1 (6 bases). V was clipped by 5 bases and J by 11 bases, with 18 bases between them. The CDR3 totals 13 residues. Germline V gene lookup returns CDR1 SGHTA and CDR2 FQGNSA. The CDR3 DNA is TGTGCCAGCAGCCCTAGAGAGGGGGGAAGGGCTTTCTTT. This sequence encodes CASSPREGGRAFF.

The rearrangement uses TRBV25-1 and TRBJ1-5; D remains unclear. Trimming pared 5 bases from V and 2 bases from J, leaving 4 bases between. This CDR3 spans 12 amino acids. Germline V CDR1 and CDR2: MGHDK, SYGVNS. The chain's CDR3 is CASSWGNQPQHF. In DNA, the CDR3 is TGTGCCAGCAGTTGGGGCAATCAGCCCCAGCATTTT.

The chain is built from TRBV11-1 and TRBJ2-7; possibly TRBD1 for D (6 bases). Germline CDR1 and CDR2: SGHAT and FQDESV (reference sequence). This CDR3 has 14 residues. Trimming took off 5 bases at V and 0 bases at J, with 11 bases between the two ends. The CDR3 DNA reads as TGTGCCAGCAGCCTGGACAGCAGCTCCTACGAGCAGTACTTC. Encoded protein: CASSLDSSSYEQYF.

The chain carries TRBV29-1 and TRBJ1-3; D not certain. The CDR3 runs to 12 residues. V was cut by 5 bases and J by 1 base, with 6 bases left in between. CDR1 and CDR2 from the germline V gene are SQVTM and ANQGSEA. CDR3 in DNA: TGCAGCGTTTTCTTGTCTGGAAACACCATATATTTT. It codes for CSVFLSGNTIYF.

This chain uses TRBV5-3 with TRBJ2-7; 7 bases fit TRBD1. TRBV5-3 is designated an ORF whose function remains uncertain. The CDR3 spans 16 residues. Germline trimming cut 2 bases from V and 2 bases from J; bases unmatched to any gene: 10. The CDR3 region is CARSFCPGGQTYEQYF. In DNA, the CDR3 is TGTGCCAGAAGCTTTTGTCCAGGGGGACAGACCTACGAGCAGTACTTC.

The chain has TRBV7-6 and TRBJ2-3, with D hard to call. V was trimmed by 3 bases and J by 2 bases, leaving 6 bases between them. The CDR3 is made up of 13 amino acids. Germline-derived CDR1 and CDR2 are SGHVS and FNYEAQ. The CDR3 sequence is CASSFANTDTQYF. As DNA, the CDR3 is TGTGCCAGCAGCTTTGCCAACACAGATACGCAGTATTTT.

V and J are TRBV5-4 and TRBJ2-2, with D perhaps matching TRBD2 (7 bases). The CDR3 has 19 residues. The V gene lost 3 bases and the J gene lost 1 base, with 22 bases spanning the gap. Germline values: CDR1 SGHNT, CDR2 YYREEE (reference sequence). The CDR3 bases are TGTGCCAGCAGCTCCCAGGTGGGGGGGGCTAGAGGGAACACCGGGGAGCTGTTTTTT. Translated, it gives CASSSQVGGARGNTGELFF. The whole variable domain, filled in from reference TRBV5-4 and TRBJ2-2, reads ETGVTQSPTHLIKTRGQQVTLRCSSQSGHNTVSWYQQALGQGPQFIFQYYREEENGRGNFPPRFSGLQFPNYSSELNVNALELDDSALYLCASSSQVGGARGNTGELFFGEGSRLTVL.

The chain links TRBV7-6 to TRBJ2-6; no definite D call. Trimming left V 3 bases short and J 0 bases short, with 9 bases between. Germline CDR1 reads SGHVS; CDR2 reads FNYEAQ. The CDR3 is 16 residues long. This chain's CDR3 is CASSLLMGSGANVLTF. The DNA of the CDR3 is TGTGCCAGCAGCTTGTTGATGGGCTCTGGGGCCAACGTCCTGACTTTC.

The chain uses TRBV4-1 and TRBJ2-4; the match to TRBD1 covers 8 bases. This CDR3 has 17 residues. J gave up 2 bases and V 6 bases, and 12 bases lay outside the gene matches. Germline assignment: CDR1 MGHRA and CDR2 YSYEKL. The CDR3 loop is CASRSGKTGESKNIQYF. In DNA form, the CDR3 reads TGCGCCAGCAGGTCCGGGAAGACAGGGGAATCCAAAAACATTCAGTACTTC.

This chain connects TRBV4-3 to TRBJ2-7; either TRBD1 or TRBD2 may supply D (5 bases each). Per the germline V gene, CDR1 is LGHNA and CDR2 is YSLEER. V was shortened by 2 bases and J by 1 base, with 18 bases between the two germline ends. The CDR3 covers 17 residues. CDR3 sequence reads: CASSQSTTGAYSYEQYF. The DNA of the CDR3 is TGCGCCAGCAGCCAATCTACCACCGGGGCTTATTCCTACGAGCAGTACTTC.

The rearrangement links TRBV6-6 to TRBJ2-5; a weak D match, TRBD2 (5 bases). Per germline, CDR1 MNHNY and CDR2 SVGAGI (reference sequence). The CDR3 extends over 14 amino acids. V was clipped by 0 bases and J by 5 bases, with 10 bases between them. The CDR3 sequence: CASSYSWTVETQYF. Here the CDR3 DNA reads TGTGCCAGCAGTTACTCCTGGACTGTTGAGACCCAGTACTTC.